These T cell receptor beta chains were read from a single sample in a study of blood T cell repertoires in COVID-19. The assay was immunoSEQ multiplex PCR, and TCRdb's table has in-frame clones only and misses some. The sample includes about 190,000 clones, roughly 85% of them seen just once. The sample consisted of peripheral blood. The receptors shown here come from a woman in her twenties or thirties with acute or convalescent COVID-19. The CDR3 runs from the conserved cysteine through the conserved F or W. D genes are given only for firm matches.

CDR3 protein: CASSPGVGYGYTF; J gene: TRBJ1-2; D gene: -; V gene: TRBV25-1
CDR3 protein: CATSRGDFQRNQPQHF; J gene: TRBJ1-5; D gene: -; V gene: TRBV15
CDR3 protein: CASSAGNTEAFF; J gene: TRBJ1-1; D gene: -; V gene: TRBV25-1
CDR3 protein: CASSPGLGAYEQYF; J gene: TRBJ2-7; D gene: -; V gene: TRBV6-2/TRBV6-3
CDR3 protein: CAWSAGTFNQPQHF; J gene: TRBJ1-5; D gene: -; V gene: TRBV30
CDR3 protein: CASSPPLQGIGGNTIYF; J gene: TRBJ1-3; D gene: -; V gene: TRBV18
CDR3 protein: CASSPGQGSYNEQFF; J gene: TRBJ2-1; D gene: TRBD1; V gene: TRBV7-7
CDR3 protein: CASSPRGTSGANVLTF; J gene: TRBJ2-6; D gene: TRBD1; V gene: TRBV10-2
CDR3 protein: CASSFVGGDSPLHF; J gene: TRBJ1-6; D gene: TRBD1; V gene: TRBV7-2
CDR3 protein: CASRNDRGNQPQHF; J gene: TRBJ1-5; D gene: TRBD1; V gene: TRBV19
CDR3 protein: CASSIQGPYEQYF; J gene: TRBJ2-7; D gene: -; V gene: TRBV5-4
CDR3 protein: CASSFDRRSYEQYF; J gene: TRBJ2-7; D gene: -; V gene: TRBV5-1
CDR3 protein: CASSQDCQPLIQPQHF; J gene: TRBJ1-5; D gene: -; V gene: TRBV3-1/TRBV3-2
CDR3 protein: CASSTIGVNTEAFF; J gene: TRBJ1-1; D gene: -; V gene: TRBV27
CDR3 protein: CASSQPGHRNGYTF; J gene: TRBJ1-2; D gene: -; V gene: TRBV28
CDR3 protein: CASSLGTGKNYEQYF; J gene: TRBJ2-7; D gene: TRBD1; V gene: TRBV5-4
CDR3 protein: CAISESRVGGGGPLHF; J gene: TRBJ1-6; D gene: -; V gene: TRBV10-3
CDR3 protein: CASSQDFRGDTQYF; J gene: TRBJ2-3; D gene: -; V gene: TRBV4-3
CDR3 protein: CASSYSRWLAGAQETQYF; J gene: TRBJ2-5; D gene: TRBD2; V gene: TRBV6-2/TRBV6-3
CDR3 protein: CASNWDRGNQPQHF; J gene: TRBJ1-5; D gene: TRBD1; V gene: TRBV19
CDR3 protein: CASSGEPLNTEAFF; J gene: TRBJ1-1; D gene: -; V gene: TRBV18
CDR3 protein: CASSLPPDGYTF; J gene: TRBJ1-2; D gene: -; V gene: TRBV7-9
CDR3 protein: CASRKRQEITDTQYF; J gene: TRBJ2-3; D gene: -; V gene: TRBV28